Sequencing of this T cell receptor beta chain was carried out in a study of early T cells in non-severe SARS-CoV-2 infection. For the study at large: Sequencing was performed on bulk RNA from unsorted whole blood, leaving chains unpaired. Study-level results: VDJdb matching favored anti-spike CD8 responses, missing private and CD4 specificities.

In its sample, this clonotype was seen many times. Its antigen is undetermined. Attached unique molecular identifiers marked individual cDNA molecules. TCRdb called the 5' RACE reads again in MiXCR, with one record for every CDR3 protein. Seen here are around 58,000 distinct CDR3 sequences, 4.9% observed once, and the top ten hold around 4.9%. Germline lookup yields CDR1 SGHNT and CDR2 YYREEE (reference sequence). This CDR3 spans 13 amino acids. The V end lost 3 bases, the J end lost 8 bases, and 12 bases lay between the germline ends. The chain has TRBV5-4 and TRBJ2-4; D ambiguous. Specimen: whole blood. The sequence came from an adult who was a healthcare worker with PCR-confirmed SARS-CoV-2 infection or an uninfected control (not recorded which). The CDR3 loop reads CASSYSRIDIQYF. DNA for the CDR3: TGTGCCAGCAGCTATAGCCGGATCGACATTCAGTACTTC.